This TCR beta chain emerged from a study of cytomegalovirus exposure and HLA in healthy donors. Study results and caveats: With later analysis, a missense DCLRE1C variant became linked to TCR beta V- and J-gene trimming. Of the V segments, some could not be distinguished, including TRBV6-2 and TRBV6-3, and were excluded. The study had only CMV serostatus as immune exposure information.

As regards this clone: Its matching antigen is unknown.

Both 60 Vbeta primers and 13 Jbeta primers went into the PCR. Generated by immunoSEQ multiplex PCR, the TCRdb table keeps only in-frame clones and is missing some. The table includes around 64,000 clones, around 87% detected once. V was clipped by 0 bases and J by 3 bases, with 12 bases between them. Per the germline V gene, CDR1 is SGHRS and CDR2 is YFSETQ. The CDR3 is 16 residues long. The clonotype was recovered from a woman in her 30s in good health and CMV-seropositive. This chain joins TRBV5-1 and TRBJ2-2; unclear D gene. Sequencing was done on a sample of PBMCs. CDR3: CASSLAYSSDTGELFF. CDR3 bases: TGCGCCAGCAGCTTGGCATACTCATCGGACACCGGGGAGCTGTTTTTT.